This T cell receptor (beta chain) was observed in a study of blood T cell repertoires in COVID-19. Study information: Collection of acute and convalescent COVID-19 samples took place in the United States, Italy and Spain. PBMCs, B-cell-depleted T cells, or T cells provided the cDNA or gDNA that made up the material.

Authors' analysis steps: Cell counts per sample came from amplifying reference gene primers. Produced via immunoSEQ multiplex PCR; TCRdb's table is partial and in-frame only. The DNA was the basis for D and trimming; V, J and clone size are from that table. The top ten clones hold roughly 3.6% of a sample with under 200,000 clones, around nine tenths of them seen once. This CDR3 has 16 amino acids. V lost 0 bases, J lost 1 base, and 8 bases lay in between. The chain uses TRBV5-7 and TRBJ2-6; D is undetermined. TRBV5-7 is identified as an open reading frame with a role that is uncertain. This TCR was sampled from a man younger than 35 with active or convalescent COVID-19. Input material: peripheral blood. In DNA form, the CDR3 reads TGTGCCAGCAGCTTGGAAAAGAGATCTGGGGCCAACGTCCTGACTTTC. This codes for CASSLEKRSGANVLTF.